Listed below are T cell receptor beta chains from one sample, sequenced in a study of blood T cell repertoires in COVID-19. The data were produced by immunoSEQ multiplex PCR, yet TCRdb's version contains in-frame clones alone and is incomplete. The sample shows 150,000 or so clones, 70% to 90% of them seen only once. Sequenced: peripheral blood. The receptors originated from a man aged 55 to 69 who had recovered from COVID-19. The CDR3 runs from the conserved cysteine through the conserved F or W. The D gene is left open where the match is weak. Size tells how often a clone was seen (once, few, many) or the class of an expanded clone, and some rows leave it out.

TRBJ1-1	-	TRBV3-1/TRBV3-2	-	TGTGCCAGCAGCCGGGCCAGACGTAACACTGAAGCTTTCTTT	CASSRARRNTEAFF
TRBJ1-2	TRBD1	TRBV12-3/TRBV12-4	many	TGTGCCAGCAGTTTAAACAGGGGCCGGGGCTACACCTTC	CASSLNRGRGYTF
TRBJ2-2	-	TRBV11-1	-	TGTGCCAGCAGCTTCCGGGACTCCAAACCCGGGGAGCTGTTTTTT	CASSFRDSKPGELFF
TRBJ1-2	-	TRBV6-6	-	TGTGCCAGCAGCCCCGGACAGCCTAACTATGGCTACACCTTC	CASSPGQPNYGYTF
TRBJ2-1	TRBD2	TRBV5-4	-	TGTGCCAGCAGCTTCTTCCGGGGGGGCCAGGGTGAGCAGTTCTTC	CASSFFRGGQGEQFF
TRBJ1-6	-	TRBV6-5	-	TGTGCCAGCAGTTTACAGGGACCTCCACCCCTCCACTTT	CASSLQGPPPLHF
TRBJ2-3	-	TRBV9	-	TGTGCCAGCAGCGTGAGGTCCCGCACAGATACGCAGTATTTT	CASSVRSRTDTQYF
TRBJ2-7	-	TRBV7-2	medium-sized	TGTGCCAGCAGCCCCCGAGGCTACGAGCAGTACTTC	CASSPRGYEQYF
TRBJ1-4	-	TRBV19	-	TGTGCCAGTACGACGGCAGGGTCTAATGAAAAACTGTTTTTT	CASTTAGSNEKLFF
TRBJ1-1	-	TRBV30	-	TGTGCCTGGAGTGTACGGCCGGGTGGCATGAACACTGAAGCTTTCTTT	CAWSVRPGGMNTEAFF
TRBJ1-1	-	TRBV18	-	TGTGCCAGCTCACCAGACAGGATCGGCACTGAAGCTTTCTTT	CASSPDRIGTEAFF
TRBJ1-2	-	TRBV3-1/TRBV3-2	-	TGTGCCAGCAGCCAAGATATGGCCAGGAACTATGGCTACACCTTC	CASSQDMARNYGYTF
TRBJ2-7	-	TRBV19	-	TGTGCCAGTAGAGGTATAGGGGGGGACTACGAGCAGTACTTC	CASRGIGGDYEQYF
TRBJ2-2	-	TRBV5-1	-	TGCGCCAGCAGCTTGTCTAACAGGGAAGGCGGGGAGCTGTTTTTT	CASSLSNREGGELFF
TRBJ2-1	-	TRBV25-1	-	TGTGCCAGCAGTGCGAACACGGGACAATCCTACAATGAGCAGTTCTTC	CASSANTGQSYNEQFF
TRBJ1-4	-	TRBV3-1/TRBV3-2	few	TGTGCCAGCAGCCAGCCTCCCGGTCCGGAAAAACTGTTTTTT	CASSQPPGPEKLFF
TRBJ2-5	-	TRBV19	-	TGTGCCAGCGCCCTAGGGTGGAGAGGGAGACAAGAGACCCAGTACTTC	CASALGWRGRQETQYF
TRBJ1-6	TRBD1	TRBV30	few	TGTGCCTCTGCGACAGGGGGAGATTCACCCCTCCACTTT	CASATGGDSPLHF
TRBJ1-1	-	TRBV19	-	TGTGCCAGTAGTCAAGGTGCGCAGGAGGGGCCTTTCTTT	CASSQGAQEGPFF
TRBJ2-7	TRBD1	TRBV11-2	-	TGTGCCAGCAGCCCCAGAAGGTTTGGACGGGGGACAGGGACCTACGAGCAGTACTTC	CASSPRRFGRGTGTYEQYF
TRBJ1-1	-	TRBV7-2	-	TGTGCCAGCAGCTTGACAGAGAACACTGAAGCTTTCTTT	CASSLTENTEAFF
TRBJ1-1	-	TRBV7-9	-	TGTGCCAGCAGCTTATTACAGGGGAACACTGAAGCTTTCTTT	CASSLLQGNTEAFF